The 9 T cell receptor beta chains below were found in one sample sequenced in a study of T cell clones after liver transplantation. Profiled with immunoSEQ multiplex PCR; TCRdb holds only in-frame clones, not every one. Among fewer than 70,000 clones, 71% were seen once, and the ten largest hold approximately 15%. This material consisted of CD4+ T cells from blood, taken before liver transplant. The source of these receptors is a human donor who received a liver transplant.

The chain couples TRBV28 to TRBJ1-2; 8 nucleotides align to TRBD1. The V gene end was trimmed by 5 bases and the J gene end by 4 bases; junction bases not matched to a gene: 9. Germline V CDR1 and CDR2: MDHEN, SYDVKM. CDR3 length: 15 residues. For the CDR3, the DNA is TGTGCCAGCAGTCCGCGGACAGGGATTGGCTATGGCTACACCTTC. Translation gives CASSPRTGIGYGYTF.

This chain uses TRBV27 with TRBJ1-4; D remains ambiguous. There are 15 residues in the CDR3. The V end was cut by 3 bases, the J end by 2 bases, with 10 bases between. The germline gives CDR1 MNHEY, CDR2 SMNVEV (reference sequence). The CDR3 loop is CASSLMRATNEKLFF. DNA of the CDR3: TGTGCCAGCAGTTTGATGAGGGCGACTAATGAAAAACTGTTTTTT.

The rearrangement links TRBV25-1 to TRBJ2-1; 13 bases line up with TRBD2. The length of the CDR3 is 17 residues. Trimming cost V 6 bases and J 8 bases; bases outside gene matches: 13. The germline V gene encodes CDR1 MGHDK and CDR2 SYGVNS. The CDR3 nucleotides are TGTGCCAGCAGCGGAAAACCGGGACTAGCGGGGTATTATGAGCAGTTCTTC. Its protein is CASSGKPGLAGYYEQFF.

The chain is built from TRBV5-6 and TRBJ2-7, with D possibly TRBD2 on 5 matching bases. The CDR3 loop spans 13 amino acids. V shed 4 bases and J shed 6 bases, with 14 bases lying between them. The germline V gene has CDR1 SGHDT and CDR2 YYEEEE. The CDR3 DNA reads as TGTGCCAGCAGCCCCCAGCGGCGGCGCGAGCAGTACTTC. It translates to CASSPQRRREQYF.

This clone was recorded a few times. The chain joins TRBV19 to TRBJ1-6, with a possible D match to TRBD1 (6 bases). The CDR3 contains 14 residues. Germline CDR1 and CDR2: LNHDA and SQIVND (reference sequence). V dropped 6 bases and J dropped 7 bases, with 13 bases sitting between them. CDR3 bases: TGTGCCAGTAGCCGAACAGGGCTCAATTCACCCCTCCACTTT. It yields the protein CASSRTGLNSPLHF.

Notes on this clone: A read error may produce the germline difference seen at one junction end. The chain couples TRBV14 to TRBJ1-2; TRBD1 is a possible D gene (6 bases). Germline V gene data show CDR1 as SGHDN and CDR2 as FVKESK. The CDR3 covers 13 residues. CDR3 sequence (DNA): TGTGCCAGCAGCCAAGGAGATGCCAGGGGCTACATCTTC. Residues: CASSQGDARGYIF.

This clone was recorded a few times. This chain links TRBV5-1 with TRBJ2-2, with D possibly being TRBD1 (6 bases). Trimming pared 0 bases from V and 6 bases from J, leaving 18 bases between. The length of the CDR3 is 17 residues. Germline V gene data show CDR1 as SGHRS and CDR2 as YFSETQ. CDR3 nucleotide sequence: TGCGCCAGCAGCTTGGGGGCAGGGGCCGGAACACCCGGGGAGCTGTTTTTT. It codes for CASSLGAGAGTPGELFF. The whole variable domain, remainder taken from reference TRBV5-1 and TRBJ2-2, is KAGVTQTPRYLIKTRGQQVTLSCSPISGHRSVSWYQQTPGQGLQFLFEYFSETQRNKGNFPGRFSGRQFSNSRSEMNVSTLELGDSALYLCASSLGAGAGTPGELFFGEGSRLTVL.

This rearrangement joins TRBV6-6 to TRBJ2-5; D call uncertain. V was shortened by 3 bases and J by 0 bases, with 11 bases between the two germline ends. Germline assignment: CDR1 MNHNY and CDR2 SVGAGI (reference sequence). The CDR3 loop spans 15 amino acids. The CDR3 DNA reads TGTGCCAGCAGTTATCGGTCAGGTCACCAAGAGACCCAGTACTTC. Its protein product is CASSYRSGHQETQYF.

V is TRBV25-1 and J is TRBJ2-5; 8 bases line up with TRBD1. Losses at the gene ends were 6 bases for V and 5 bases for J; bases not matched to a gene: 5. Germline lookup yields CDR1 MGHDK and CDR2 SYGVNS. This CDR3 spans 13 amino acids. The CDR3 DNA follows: TGTGCCAGCAGGGGACAGGTCACGGAGACCCAGTACTTC. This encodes CASRGQVTETQYF.